This T cell receptor (beta chain) originates from a study of blood T cell repertoires in COVID-19. Study-level background: The study drew acute and convalescent COVID-19 samples from the United States, Italy and Spain. Sample material is recorded as cDNA or gDNA derived from T cells, B-cell-depleted T cells, or PBMCs.

In the original analysis: Using reference gene primer amplification, nucleated cell counts were estimated. Data came from immunoSEQ multiplex PCR; TCRdb stores just in-frame clones and leaves some out. D and trimming were read from the DNA, whereas the V and J calls and clone size are those reported in that table. The data contain more than 100,000 clones, about 90% of them singletons. V dropped 0 bases and J dropped 0 bases, with 7 bases sitting between them. Germline CDR1 SGHNT, CDR2 YYREEE (reference sequence). CDR3 size: 15 residues. As for this clone: Different DNA sequences within this sample yield the same CDR3.

The V and J genes are TRBV5-4 and TRBJ1-3, with D unclear. The receptor was derived from a human donor in a cohort sampled during active COVID-19. Sequenced: peripheral blood. The CDR3 here is CASSLDGGSGNTIYF. The CDR3 DNA reads as TGTGCCAGCAGCTTGGATGGCGGCTCTGGAAACACCATATATTTT.